This T cell receptor beta chain was recovered during a study of blood T cell repertoires in COVID-19. The wider study: Samples came from the United States, Italy and Spain, spanning acute and convalescent COVID-19.

In this sample, this clone turned up a few times. This sample includes further DNA sequences coding for the same CDR3. Germline CDR1 reads SNHLY; CDR2 reads FYNNEI. The CDR3 extends over 13 amino acids. Trimming stripped 6 bases from V and 7 bases from J, with 10 bases between. Authors' processing steps: Nucleated cell counts were estimated from reference gene primer amplification. The protocol was immunoSEQ multiplex PCR, while the TCRdb copy is restricted to in-frame clones and leaves out a portion. For V, J and clone size, that table is used; D and trimming come from the DNA. The sample carries about 240,000 clones, 86% recorded once.

The sequenced material came from peripheral blood. The clonotype was recovered from a man older than 75 with acute or convalescent COVID-19. The rearrangement joins TRBV2 to TRBJ1-6; D may be TRBD1 (5 bases). CDR3 DNA: TGTGCCAGCAGGGATCGGGGGAATTCACCCCTCCACTTT. Its protein is CASRDRGNSPLHF.